Each of the 18 T cell receptor beta chains below was sequenced from the same sample in a study of blood T cell repertoires in COVID-19. The assay was immunoSEQ multiplex PCR, and TCRdb's table has in-frame clones only and misses some. The repertoire has about 70,000 clones, about 91% of them found once; the top ten carry 5% to 7%. The sequenced sample consisted of peripheral blood. These receptors were obtained from a woman aged 70-85 years with acute or convalescent COVID-19.

This clone is a singleton in its sample. V and J are TRBV27 and TRBJ2-1; TRBD2 agrees at 7 bases. The length of the CDR3 is 18 residues. CDR1 and CDR2 from the germline V gene are MNHEY and SMNVEV (reference sequence). V was pared by 5 bases and J by 0 bases, with 13 bases of the junction left unmatched. The CDR3 DNA sequence: TGTGCCAGCAGTCCCCTGGGACTATCTCAATCCTCCTACAATGAGCAGTTCTTC. Its protein product is CASSPLGLSQSSYNEQFF.

V and J are TRBV11-3 and TRBJ2-1; 12 bases line up with TRBD2. CDR1 is SGHNT and CDR2 is YENEEA in the germline V gene. This CDR3 region has 16 residues. V shed 4 bases, J shed 8 bases, and the junction held 9 bases outside the gene matches. In DNA, the CDR3 is TGTGCCAGCAGCTCCAACCGCCCTAGCGGGAGGGATGAGCAGTTCTTC. Translated: CASSSNRPSGRDEQFF.

J is TRBJ1-2 and V is TRBV4-3, with D possibly TRBD1 on 5 matching bases. Looked up from germline, CDR1 is LGHNA and CDR2 is YSLEER. The CDR3 is made up of 16 amino acids. Trimming stripped 0 bases from V and 2 bases from J, with 13 bases between. The CDR3 here is CASSQDWGSQNYGYTF. CDR3 coding DNA: TGCGCCAGCAGCCAAGACTGGGGCTCTCAGAACTATGGCTACACCTTC.

V usage is TRBV5-6 and J usage is TRBJ1-1; D call uncertain. With 0 bases removed from V and 5 bases from J, the gap between germline ends came to 14 bases. Germline V gene data show CDR1 as SGHDT and CDR2 as YYEEEE. The CDR3 extends over 15 amino acids. The CDR3 is CASSLADTGTTEAFF. CDR3 DNA: TGTGCCAGCAGCTTGGCCGACACTGGAACGACTGAAGCTTTCTTT.

The chain couples TRBV28 to TRBJ1-2, with D tentatively TRBD1 (5 bases). This CDR3 is 13 amino acids long. The V and J ends lost 7 bases and 4 bases respectively, with 13 bases between them. Germline-derived CDR1 and CDR2 are MDHEN and SYDVKM. This CDR3 is CASTGPGGYGYTF. CDR3 nucleotides: TGTGCCAGCACCGGCCCGGGGGGCTATGGCTACACCTTC.

This rearrangement joins TRBV7-8 to TRBJ1-5, with 7 nucleotides matching TRBD1. The V gene end was trimmed by 3 bases and the J gene end by 4 bases; junction bases not matched to a gene: 6. The CDR3 covers 15 residues. Per the germline V gene, CDR1 is SGHVS and CDR2 is FQNEAQ. CDR3: CASSFPGGTNQPQHF. The CDR3 region has the DNA TGTGCCAGCAGCTTCCCAGGGGGGACGAATCAGCCCCAGCATTTT.

V gene TRBV7-9 combines with J gene TRBJ1-6, with TRBD1 as a possible D gene (6 bases). V dropped 5 bases and J dropped 7 bases, with 15 bases sitting between them. Germline V CDR1 and CDR2: SEHNR, FQNEAQ (reference sequence). The CDR3 totals 15 residues. This chain's CDR3 is CASSPTGQGNSPLHF. Written as DNA, the CDR3 is TGTGCCAGCAGCCCTACAGGCCAGGGGAATTCACCCCTCCACTTT.

This chain uses TRBV6-5 with TRBJ1-5; D gene uncertain. CDR1 MNHEY and CDR2 SVGAGI come from the germline V gene. Trimming took off 0 bases at V and 6 bases at J, with 6 bases between the two ends. The CDR3 totals 13 residues. Here the CDR3 DNA reads TGTGCCAGCAGTTACTCTTCCGGTCAGCCCCAGCATTTT. Translating gives CASSYSSGQPQHF.

The CDR3 DNA follows: TGTGCCAGCAGTTCAGGGTTGGGGGAGACCCAGTACTTC. It is translated as CASSSGLGETQYF. The chain joins TRBV27 to TRBJ2-5, with D possibly being TRBD1 (5 bases). CDR1 is MNHEY and CDR2 is SMNVEV in the germline V gene (reference sequence). This CDR3 is 13 amino acids long. V lost 4 bases to trimming and J lost 5 bases, with 11 bases between them.

The CDR3 coding sequence is TGTGCCAGTAGTTCCGGACAGGGACGGGGCTACACCTTC. As protein: CASSSGQGRGYTF. This chain links TRBV19 with TRBJ1-2; 8 bases are shared with TRBD1. Germline loops: CDR1 LNHDA, CDR2 SQIVND (reference sequence). After removal of 5 bases from V and 8 bases from J, the junction contained 7 bases not matched to a gene. The CDR3 has 13 residues.

This chain uses TRBV21-1 with TRBJ2-5; TRBD2, the D gene given by the table, was not confirmed from the DNA. TRBV21-1 is designated a pseudogene. The CDR3 sequence is 21 residues long. This CDR3 reads CASSKVYPGTSGNLPQETQYF. The CDR3 DNA reads as TGTGCCAGCAGCAAGGTCTACCCAGGGACTAGCGGGAACCTACCTCAAGAGACCCAGTACTTC.

V usage is TRBV25-1 and J usage is TRBJ2-5; the D is unclear. The CDR3 has 12 residues. The V gene lost 2 bases and the J gene lost 6 bases, with 7 bases spanning the gap. The V gene's germline CDR1 is MGHDK and CDR2 SYGVNS. Written as DNA, the CDR3 is TGTGCCAGCAGTGAAATCTCCCAGACCCAGTACTTC. Translated: CASSEISQTQYF.

This clone was counted a few times. The rearrangement uses TRBV19 and TRBJ1-1; the D gene is possibly TRBD1 (5 bases). The CDR3 sequence is 12 residues long. V was clipped by 6 bases and J by 2 bases, with 7 bases between them. Germline CDR1 and CDR2: LNHDA and SQIVND (reference sequence). Written as DNA, the CDR3 is TGTGCCAGTAGGGGGCTAAACACTGAAGCTTTCTTT. Translated: CASRGLNTEAFF. Filled out from reference TRBV19 and TRBJ1-1, the complete variable domain reads DGGITQSPKYLFRKEGQNVTLSCEQNLNHDAMYWYRQDPGQGLRLIYYSQIVNDFQKGDIAEGYSVSREKKESFPLTVTSAQKNPTAFYLCASRGLNTEAFFGQGTRLTVV.

V gene TRBV19 combines with J gene TRBJ2-5; D possibly corresponds to TRBD2 (5 bases). CDR3 length: 14 amino acids. CDR1 is LNHDA, CDR2 SQIVND, per germline (reference sequence). V lost 5 bases, J lost 7 bases, and 17 bases lay in between. CDR3 sequence: CASSWTSEVLTQYF. The CDR3 DNA reads as TGTGCCAGTAGTTGGACCTCGGAGGTATTGACCCAGTACTTC.

The table lists this clone with a count of one. The rearrangement links TRBV18 to TRBJ1-1, with 9 bases fitting TRBD1. CDR1 and CDR2 from the germline V gene are KGHSH and LQKENI. The V and J ends lost 5 bases and 1 base, in that order; junction bases with no gene match: 2. The CDR3 is 14 residues long. The chain's CDR3 is CASSTDRGNTEAFF. In nucleotides, the CDR3 is TGTGCCAGCTCAACGGACAGGGGGAACACTGAAGCTTTCTTT.

The rearrangement uses TRBV6-5 and TRBJ1-1; a possible D gene is TRBD1 (6 bases). Trimming pared 6 bases from V and 1 base from J, leaving 12 bases between. CDR3 size: 14 residues. Germline-derived CDR1 and CDR2 are MNHEY and SVGAGI. This chain's CDR3 is CASRIPGQNTEAFF. The CDR3 DNA follows: TGTGCCAGCAGAATTCCGGGACAGAACACTGAAGCTTTCTTT.

The V and J genes are TRBV29-1 and TRBJ1-1; D is perhaps TRBD1 (6 bases). The CDR3 spans 13 residues. Per germline, CDR1 SQVTM and CDR2 ANQGSEA. Trimming removed 4 bases at V and 0 bases at J, with 9 bases between. Here the CDR3 DNA reads TGCAGCGTTGCCGGACAGTTGAACACTGAAGCTTTCTTT. Residues: CSVAGQLNTEAFF.

This chain connects TRBV28 to TRBJ1-5; a possible D gene is TRBD1 (5 bases). The ends were cut back, 7 bases at V and 0 bases at J, with 10 bases in the middle. The CDR3 has 14 residues. Germline V gene lookup returns CDR1 MDHEN and CDR2 SYDVKM. DNA of the CDR3: TGTGCCAGCAACAGGCTCTATAGCAATCAGCCCCAGCATTTT. This gives the protein CASNRLYSNQPQHF.